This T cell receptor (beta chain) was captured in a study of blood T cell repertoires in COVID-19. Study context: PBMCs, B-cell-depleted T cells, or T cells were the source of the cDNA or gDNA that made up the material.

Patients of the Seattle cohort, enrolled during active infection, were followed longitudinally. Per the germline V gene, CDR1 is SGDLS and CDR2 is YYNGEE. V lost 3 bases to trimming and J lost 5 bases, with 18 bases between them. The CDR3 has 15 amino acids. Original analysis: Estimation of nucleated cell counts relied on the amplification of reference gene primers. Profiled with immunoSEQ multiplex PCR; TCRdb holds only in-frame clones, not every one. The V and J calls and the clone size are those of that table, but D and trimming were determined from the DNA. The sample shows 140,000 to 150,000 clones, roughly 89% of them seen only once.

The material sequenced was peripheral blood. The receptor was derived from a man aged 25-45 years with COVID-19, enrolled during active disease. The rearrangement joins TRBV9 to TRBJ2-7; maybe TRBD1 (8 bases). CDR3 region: CASSGWEGQDHEQYF. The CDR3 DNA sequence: TGTGCCAGCAGCGGGTGGGAGGGACAGGATCACGAGCAGTACTTC.